The source of this T cell receptor (beta chain) is a study of tumor-infiltrating lymphocytes in primary liver carcinoma. Study-wide findings and caveats: Tumors had a significantly higher top-250-clone fraction than blood (p = 0.039). Tumor-adjacent and tumor-blood pairs overlapped less than tumor region pairs did.

From germline, CDR1 is LGHNA and CDR2 YNFKEQ. The CDR3 extends over 12 amino acids. Germline DNA was also extracted, with blood RNA taken from unsorted whole blood. Points on this clonotype: Its antigen is still unknown. Being one base from a much bigger clone, this may be a read error.

The template, about 510 ng total RNA, yielded TCR beta cDNA made with a constant-region primer. Three rounds of nested multiplex PCR with slightly modified ARM-PCR produced TCR beta libraries. It was with TRBV1-TRBV30 forward primers and a C-beta reverse primer that the first two PCR rounds were run, at roughly 9 cycles each. Each CDR3 protein is one row after TCRdb ran MiXCR on the multiplex PCR reads. The table includes 180,000 or so distinct CDR3 sequences, about 60% detected once. The sample consisted of peripheral blood. The rearrangement links TRBV4-2 to TRBJ2-3; tentative D call: TRBD2 (5 bases). This receptor was obtained from a man aged 40-50 years with primary liver carcinoma and hepatitis B virus infection. DNA of the CDR3: TGTGCCAGCAGCGAAGAAGGAGGTACGCAGTATTTT. Its translation is CASSEEGGTQYF.